This T cell receptor beta chain derives from a study of early T cells in non-severe SARS-CoV-2 infection. This clonotype was seen a handful of times. Losses at the gene ends were 0 bases for V and 3 bases for J; bases not matched to a gene: 6. CDR3 length: 16 amino acids. From germline, CDR1 is SQVTM and CDR2 ANQGSEA. Unique molecular identifier tags were affixed to discrete cDNA molecules. TCRdb passed the 5' RACE reads through MiXCR, listing each CDR3 protein once. The sample contains roughly 110,000 distinct CDR3 sequences, 11% of which appear only once. This receptor was taken from an adult who was a healthcare worker with PCR-confirmed SARS-CoV-2 infection or an uninfected control (not recorded which). Material for sequencing was whole blood. The J gene is TRBJ2-1, the V gene TRBV29-1; 9 bases fit TRBD2. For the CDR3, the DNA is TGCAGCGTTGAAGATGTTAGCGGGAGCATCTACAATGAGCAGTTCTTC. Amino acid sequence: CSVEDVSGSIYNEQFF.